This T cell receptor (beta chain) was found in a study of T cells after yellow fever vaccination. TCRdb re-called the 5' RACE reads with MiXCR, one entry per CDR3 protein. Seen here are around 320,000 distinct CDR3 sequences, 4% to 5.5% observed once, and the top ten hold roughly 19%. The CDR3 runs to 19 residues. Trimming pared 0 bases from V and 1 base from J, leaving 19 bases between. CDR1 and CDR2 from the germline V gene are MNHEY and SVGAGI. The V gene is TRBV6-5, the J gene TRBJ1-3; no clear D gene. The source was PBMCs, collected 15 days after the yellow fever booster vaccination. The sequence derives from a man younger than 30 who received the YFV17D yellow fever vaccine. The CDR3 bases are TGTGCCAGCAGTTACTCGATCCCGGGTCAGCCCTATTCTGGAAACACCATATATTTT. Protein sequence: CASSYSIPGQPYSGNTIYF.